This TCR beta chain was profiled in a study of identical twins. TCRdb reanalysed the 5' RACE reads using MiXCR and keeps one entry per CDR3 protein. Of about 530,000 distinct CDR3 sequences listed, more than 20% are singletons. The CDR3 runs 14 residues. Germline trimming cut 3 bases from V and 5 bases from J; bases unmatched to any gene: 3. Per the germline V gene, CDR1 is LNHDA and CDR2 is SQIVND (reference sequence). The same data also contributed to another study, on yellow fever vaccine responses in identical twins.

The sequence derives from a woman younger than 30 in good health. The rearrangement uses TRBV19 and TRBJ2-2, with 7 positions matching TRBD1. The sequenced material came from CD4+ T cells sorted from blood. CDR3 DNA: TGTGCCAGTAGTATGGGACAGCGGACCGGGGAGCTGTTTTTT. Its translation: CASSMGQRTGELFF.